These 26 T cell receptor beta chains were all obtained from the same sample, sequenced in a study of OX40 agonist ivuxolimab in advanced cancers. This table comes from immunoSEQ multiplex PCR, and its TCRdb copy is limited to in-frame clones, with some not included. This table holds tens of thousands of clones, 86% found once. The sequences come from CD4+ or CD8+ T cells sorted from blood, collected in a trial of the OX40 agonist ivuxolimab. These receptors were taken from an adult with an advanced solid tumor such as melanoma, head and neck, liver or kidney cancer.

V is TRBV19 and J is TRBJ1-1; perhaps TRBD1 as D (6 bases). Germline V gene lookup returns CDR1 LNHDA and CDR2 SQIVND (reference sequence). The CDR3 spans 13 residues. V lost 4 bases to trimming and J lost 3 bases, with 9 bases between them. The CDR3 DNA is TGTGCCAGTAGTAAAGGGGGTCACACTGAAGCTTTCTTT. Encoded protein: CASSKGGHTEAFF.

V usage is TRBV12-5 and J usage is TRBJ2-2; possible D gene TRBD2, 6 bases. V shed 1 base and J shed 4 bases, with 16 bases lying between them. The CDR3 spans 17 residues. Per the germline V gene, CDR1 is LGHNT and CDR2 is FRNRAP. The CDR3: CASGLAPQPGVTGELFF. Written as DNA, the CDR3 is TGTGCTAGTGGTTTGGCACCTCAACCGGGAGTCACCGGGGAGCTGTTTTTT. Full variable domain (outside the CDR3, taken from reference TRBV12-5 and TRBJ2-2): DARVTQTPRHKVTEMGQEVTMRCQPILGHNTVFWYRQTMMQGLELLAYFRNRAPLDDSGMPKDRFSAEMPDATLATLKIQPSEPRDSAVYFCASGLAPQPGVTGELFFGEGSRLTVL.

The chain recombines TRBV9 with TRBJ1-1; D might be TRBD1 (6 bases). Trimming took off 6 bases at V and 3 bases at J, with 15 bases between the two ends. CDR1 is SGDLS, CDR2 YYNGEE, per germline. This CDR3 comprises 14 residues. The CDR3 loop is CASKSGTLDTEAFF. The CDR3 DNA sequence: TGTGCCAGCAAATCCGGGACACTGGACACTGAAGCTTTCTTT.

The J gene is TRBJ2-5, the V gene TRBV7-3, with D perhaps being TRBD1 or TRBD2 (7 bases each). Germline CDR1 and CDR2: SGHTA and FQGTGA. The V end lost 4 bases, the J end lost 4 bases, and 16 bases lay between the germline ends. This CDR3 comprises 15 residues. CDR3: CASSSQGRGRETQYF. CDR3 nucleotides: TGTGCCAGCAGCTCCCAGGGGAGGGGGCGAGAGACCCAGTACTTC.

This clone showed up just a few times. The rearrangement joins TRBV5-1 to TRBJ2-3; D perhaps matches TRBD2 (6 bases). The germline CDR1 and CDR2 sequences are SGHRS and YFSETQ. Trimming removed 7 bases from V and 2 bases from J, with 14 bases in between. The CDR3 has 14 amino acids. The CDR3 here is CASRPGLHTDTQYF. CDR3 coding DNA: TGCGCCAGCCGGCCGGGACTGCACACAGATACGCAGTATTTT. Full variable domain (missing parts from reference TRBV5-1 and TRBJ2-3): KAGVTQTPRYLIKTRGQQVTLSCSPISGHRSVSWYQQTPGQGLQFLFEYFSETQRNKGNFPGRFSGRQFSNSRSEMNVSTLELGDSALYLCASRPGLHTDTQYFGPGTRLTVL.

The chain has TRBV6-6 and TRBJ1-4; D remains ambiguous. This CDR3 spans 15 amino acids. The V end was cut by 7 bases, the J end by 8 bases, with 20 bases between. Germline V gives CDR1 MNHNY, CDR2 SVGAGI (reference sequence). The CDR3 bases are TGTGCCAGCACATCCTCACCCACGGCGGGGGAAAAACTGTTTTTT. Its protein product is CASTSSPTAGEKLFF.

V usage is TRBV2 and J usage is TRBJ2-1, with 10 bases matching TRBD2. Germline V gene lookup returns CDR1 SNHLY and CDR2 FYNNEI. The CDR3 runs 15 residues. V was clipped by 2 bases and J by 7 bases; unmatched bases: 5. As DNA, the CDR3 is TGTGCCAGCAGTGAATTAACTAGCGGGAATAATGAGCAGTTCTTC. Residues: CASSELTSGNNEQFF.

The J gene is TRBJ1-1, the V gene TRBV21-1; the table gives TRBD1 as D, unverified against the DNA. TRBV21-1 is recorded as a pseudogene. The CDR3 contains 14 residues. CDR3 sequence: CASSPDRGRDEAFF. DNA of the CDR3: TGTGCCAGCAGCCCGGACAGGGGGCGGGATGAAGCTTTCTTT.

The chain uses TRBV19 and TRBJ2-5; D unclear. Germline CDR1 reads LNHDA; CDR2 reads SQIVND (reference sequence). Trimming cost V 3 bases and J 5 bases, with 10 bases left between them. The CDR3 sequence is 13 residues long. This chain's CDR3 is CASSMGRSETQYF. DNA of the CDR3: TGTGCCAGTAGTATGGGCAGATCGGAGACCCAGTACTTC.

The rearrangement links TRBV28 to TRBJ2-3, with 11 bases fitting TRBD2. CDR1 MDHEN and CDR2 SYDVKM come from the germline V gene. The V and J ends lost 6 bases and 3 bases, in that order; junction bases with no gene match: 5. The CDR3 loop spans 15 amino acids. CDR3 sequence (DNA): TGTGCCAGCAGCCCTCCTAGCGGGAGGACAGATACGCAGTATTTT. It translates to CASSPPSGRTDTQYF.

This clone has only one observation. The chain joins TRBV19 to TRBJ1-5; D perhaps matches TRBD1 (5 bases). Looked up from germline, CDR1 is LNHDA and CDR2 is SQIVND (reference sequence). The CDR3 has 15 residues. Trimming removed 6 bases from V and 1 base from J, with 13 bases in between. This CDR3 reads CASSYTGTSNQPQHF. The CDR3 DNA follows: TGTGCCAGTAGCTACACCGGGACCAGCAATCAGCCCCAGCATTTT.

The chain joins TRBV2 to TRBJ1-2; 9 positions match TRBD1. The CDR3 is 13 amino acids. From germline, CDR1 is SNHLY and CDR2 FYNNEI. V gave up 8 bases and J gave up 3 bases; unmatched junction bases: 4. This CDR3 reads CASGGQGHYGYTF. In DNA, the CDR3 is TGTGCCAGCGGGGGACAGGGTCACTATGGCTACACCTTC. Full variable domain (remainder filled in from reference TRBV2 and TRBJ1-2): EPEVTQTPSHQVTQMGQEVILRCVPISNHLYFYWYRQILGQKVEFLVSFYNNEISEKSEIFDDQFSVERPDGSNFTLKIRSTKLEDSAMYFCASGGQGHYGYTFGSGTRLTVV.

The chain joins TRBV5-4 to TRBJ2-3, with 9 positions matching TRBD2. Looked up from germline, CDR1 is SGHNT and CDR2 is YYREEE (reference sequence). Trimming removed 3 bases from V and 0 bases from J; junction bases left unmatched: 5. The CDR3 runs 16 residues. CDR3 loop: CASSYGLAPSTDTQYF. CDR3 in DNA: TGTGCCAGCAGCTACGGACTAGCGCCTAGCACAGATACGCAGTATTTT.

This clone has more than one count but fewer than ten. The CDR3 sequence: CASSLVSGRTEAFF. CDR3 bases: TGTGCCAGCAGCTTAGTCTCAGGGCGGACTGAAGCTTTCTTT. The rearrangement links TRBV7-2 to TRBJ1-1; a possible D gene is TRBD1 (5 bases). Trimming shortened V by 1 base and J by 5 bases, and 11 bases separated the two germline ends. CDR3 size: 14 residues. In germline, CDR1 is SGHTA, CDR2 FQGNSA.

The sample holds one count of this clone. The rearrangement uses TRBV28 and TRBJ2-3, with 8 bases that match TRBD1. V shed 2 bases, J shed 5 bases, and the junction held 6 bases outside the gene matches. This CDR3 is built from 15 residues. Germline V lookup: CDR1 MDHEN, CDR2 SYDVKM. CDR3 sequence: CASSLTDRGRDTQYF. As DNA, the CDR3 is TGTGCCAGCAGTTTAACCGACAGGGGACGAGATACGCAGTATTTT.

Here the CDR3 DNA reads TGCGCCAGCAGCCAAGGCGGGGGCTATGGCTACACCTTC. Its protein product is CASSQGGGYGYTF. This chain joins TRBV4-1 and TRBJ1-2; weak D call: TRBD1 (5 bases). The CDR3 has 13 amino acids. Trimming took 1 base from V and 4 from J, leaving 7 bases between them. CDR1 and CDR2 from the germline V gene are MGHRA and YSYEKL.

The V call is TRBV7-9, the J call TRBJ2-5, with TRBD2 matching over 7 bases. The CDR3 totals 18 residues. V shed 5 bases, J shed 4 bases, and the junction held 19 bases outside the gene matches. Germline V CDR1 and CDR2: SEHNR, FQNEAQ (reference sequence). The CDR3 sequence is CASSQTLSWPGGVETQYF. The CDR3 DNA is TGTGCCAGCAGCCAAACCCTCTCGTGGCCGGGAGGTGTAGAGACCCAGTACTTC. Full variable domain (outside the CDR3, taken from reference TRBV7-9 and TRBJ2-5): DTGVSQNPRHKITKRGQNVTFRCDPISEHNRLYWYRQTLGQGPEFLTYFQNEAQLEKSRLLSDRFSAERPKGSFSTLEIQRTEQGDSAMYLCASSQTLSWPGGVETQYFGPGTRLLVL.

The genes are TRBV7-9 and TRBJ1-1, with TRBD1 as a possible D gene (6 bases). This CDR3 is built from 14 residues. Germline V gene data show CDR1 as SEHNR and CDR2 as FQNEAQ (reference sequence). Trimming cost V 5 bases and J 6 bases, with 16 bases left between them. The CDR3 coding sequence is TGTGCCAGCAGCACGGACAGAGATAACCCTGAAGCTTTCTTT. It specifies CASSTDRDNPEAFF.

In its sample, this clone was seen once. The chain combines TRBV2 with TRBJ2-1, with D perhaps TRBD2 (6 bases). V shed 2 bases and J shed 10 bases, with 18 bases lying between them. This CDR3 spans 15 amino acids. Germline V gives CDR1 SNHLY, CDR2 FYNNEI. The CDR3, as DNA: TGTGCCAGCAGTGAATTCTATGCAGCTGGGGGGGAGCAGTTCTTC. Translating it yields CASSEFYAAGGEQFF.

The chain combines TRBV7-2 with TRBJ2-7, with TRBD1 identical over 7 bases. This CDR3 is 12 amino acids long. CDR1 SGHTA and CDR2 FQGNSA come from the germline V gene. Germline trimming cut 5 bases from V and 5 bases from J; bases unmatched to any gene: 3. The CDR3 DNA follows: TGTGCCAGCAGCGCCAGGGGGAACGAGCAGTACTTC. Translating it yields CASSARGNEQYF.

The chain carries TRBV5-6 and TRBJ1-1; D perhaps matches TRBD1 (5 bases). CDR3 length: 13 amino acids. With 2 bases removed from V and 3 bases from J, the gap between germline ends came to 8 bases. CDR1 SGHDT and CDR2 YYEEEE come from the germline V gene. In nucleotides, the CDR3 is TGTGCCAGCAGCTTCAGGGCCCACACTGAAGCTTTCTTT. It yields the protein CASSFRAHTEAFF.

This clone was found a few times. The V gene is TRBV2, the J gene TRBJ2-1; 7 bases are shared with TRBD2. This CDR3 spans 15 amino acids. V lost 6 bases and J lost 2; bases outside the gene matches: 7. CDR1 is SNHLY, CDR2 FYNNEI, per germline. CDR3: CASRSGRGTYNEQFF. CDR3 in DNA: TGTGCCAGCAGGTCGGGGCGGGGGACCTACAATGAGCAGTTCTTC.

The chain recombines TRBV28 with TRBJ2-7; TRBD1 matches 12 bases. The junction had 6 bases not matched to a gene; V was cut back by 5 bases and J by 10 bases. Germline CDR1 MDHEN, CDR2 SYDVKM. CDR3 length: 13 residues. CDR3 amino acids: CASSPGTGGPQYF. In DNA, the CDR3 is TGTGCCAGCAGTCCAGGGACAGGGGGCCCTCAGTACTTC.

The CDR3: CASSQVGQGPRAKNIQYF. CDR3 in DNA: TGCGCCAGCAGCCAAGTCGGACAGGGCCCACGAGCCAAAAACATTCAGTACTTC. This rearrangement joins TRBV4-1 to TRBJ2-4; TRBD1 agrees at 8 bases. Germline CDR1 is MGHRA and CDR2 is YSYEKL. This CDR3 region has 18 residues. V shed 1 base and J 0 bases; nucleotides not matched to a gene: 8.

The chain uses TRBV19 and TRBJ1-1, with a weak D call TRBD1 (5 bases). The CDR3 totals 15 residues. V gave up 4 bases and J gave up 1 base, with 13 bases separating them. The germline CDR1 and CDR2 sequences are LNHDA and SQIVND (reference sequence). CDR3 sequence: CASSTTGSQNTEAFF. DNA of the CDR3: TGTGCCAGTAGTACAACAGGTTCCCAGAACACTGAAGCTTTCTTT.

This sequence joins TRBV5-6 and TRBJ2-5; TRBD2 is a possible D gene (6 bases). V gave up 4 bases and J gave up 2 bases, with 21 bases separating them. This CDR3 region has 17 residues. Looked up from germline, CDR1 is SGHDT and CDR2 is YYEEEE. CDR3 residues: CASSPVGRLGGQETQYF. CDR3 nucleotides: TGTGCCAGCAGCCCCGTTGGACGTCTGGGGGGTCAAGAGACCCAGTACTTC.